This TCR beta chain was obtained from a study of T-cell reconstitution after alpha-beta-depleted transplantation in children listed by TCRdb under 2016. Background for the entire study: The study quantitatively tracked T-cell immune reconstitution after TCRalphabeta/CD19-depleted allogeneic hematopoietic cell transplantation in children using TCR repertoire profiling.

This clonotype was counted only a few times. There is no known antigen for this receptor. Base quality data are lacking; no much larger clone is found one base away. The CDR3 has 16 amino acids, counting the end cysteine and phenylalanine. Of the read, only the CDR3 DNA is kept; its 48 bases are in frame from base 1. V drops 0 bases and J drops 4 bases, leaving 11 bases in between. CDR1 is given as KGHDR and CDR2 as SFDVKD, both from the germline V gene. The library came from PCR. The instrument given in TCRdb is Illumina HiSeq 2500. TCR libraries were prepared with molecular barcoding, using unique molecular identifiers to normalize TCRbeta repertoire quantification. The public sequencing data were trimmed at Q25 with fastp and processed into clonotypes with MiXCR by TCRdb, which kept only in-frame beta chains. Entries that share a CDR3 protein sequence are merged under the most common genes and DNA. This sample lists 800,000 to 1,000,000 distinct CDR3 sequences; about 31% were detected once. The ten largest make up about 28% of the sample.

Taken with the paper, the label for treatment or condition translates to: allogeneic hematopoietic cell transplantation with graft depleted of TCRalphabeta T cells and CD19 B cells. The transplant recipients were children given TCRalphabeta/CD19-depleted allogeneic hematopoietic cell grafts. On the study overall, not on this receptor specifically: The high TCRbeta diversity at day 60 in some patients was ascribed to recipient T cells and intrathymic progenitors that had survived conditioning. Apparently early alphabetaT-cell count recovery about two months after transplant reportedly relied on only several hundred rapidly expanded clones derived from non-depleted graft cells. The frequencies of hyperexpanded clones fell over the following months, and after one year, T-cell counts and TCRbeta diversity were mostly attributed to newly produced T cells.

Sequencing used PBMCs, mostly from graft donor cells, obtained 360 days after TCRalphabeta/CD19-depleted stem cell transplant. This TCR was sampled from a boy less than two years old who had a stem cell transplant for SCID, so the T cells may come from the graft donor. The receptor chain draws on TRBV24-1 and TRBJ2-2; TRBD2 is a weak D gene call, 6 bases matching. The bases are TGTGCCACCAGTGATTTGGAAGGGGAGGTCACCGGGGAGCTGTTTTTT. Its amino acids are CATSDLEGEVTGELFF.